This TCR beta chain was observed in a study of human T cells and chemical hapten exposure. The overall study: Sensitization employed 2% DPC on approximately 2 cm by approximately 2 cm of upper inner arm skin.

This clonotype was observed a few times. In the library, unique molecular identifiers were attached to individual cDNA molecules. A single record per CDR3 protein comes from TCRdb applying MiXCR to the RACE reads. The sample gives fewer than 140,000 distinct CDR3 sequences, more than 10% of which show up once; over 1.5% is in the top ten. Germline values: CDR1 KGHSH, CDR2 LQKENI. CDR3 length: 13 amino acids. Between the trimmed V and J ends, which lost 6 bases and 1 base, there was a span of 7 bases. As for time point: pre-sensitization, week 0. Documented treatment: therapeutic diphenylcyclopropenone sensitization with weekly scalp DPC. Non-pregnant alopecia patients aged 18 to 70, suitable for DPC therapy.

The source was whole blood, collected in connection with sensitization to the hapten diphenylcyclopropenone (DPC). The sequence was collected from a woman in her fifties or sixties with alopecia areata. Some clones in this sample may be carry-over from other donors' samples. The chain joins TRBV18 to TRBJ1-5; D remains ambiguous. CDR3 nucleotides: TGTGCCAGCTCGCTCGACAGCAATCAGCCCCAGCATTTT. Its protein is CASSLDSNQPQHF.